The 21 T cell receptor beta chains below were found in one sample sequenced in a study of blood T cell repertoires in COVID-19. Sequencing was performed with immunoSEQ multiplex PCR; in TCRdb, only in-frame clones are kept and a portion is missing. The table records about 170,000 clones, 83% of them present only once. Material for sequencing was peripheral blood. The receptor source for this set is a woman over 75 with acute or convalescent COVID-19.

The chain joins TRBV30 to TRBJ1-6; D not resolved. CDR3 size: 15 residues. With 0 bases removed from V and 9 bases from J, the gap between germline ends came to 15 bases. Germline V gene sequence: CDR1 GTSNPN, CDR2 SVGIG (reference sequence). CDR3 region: CAWSVLAGEASPLHF. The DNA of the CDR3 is TGTGCCTGGAGTGTCTTGGCCGGGGAGGCTTCACCCCTCCACTTT.

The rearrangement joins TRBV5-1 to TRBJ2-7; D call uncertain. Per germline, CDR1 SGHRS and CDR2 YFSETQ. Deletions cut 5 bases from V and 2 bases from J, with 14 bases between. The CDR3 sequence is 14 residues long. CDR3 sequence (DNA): TGCGCCAGCAGACCCCTAGGAGTAGCCTACGAGCAGTACTTC. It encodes CASRPLGVAYEQYF.

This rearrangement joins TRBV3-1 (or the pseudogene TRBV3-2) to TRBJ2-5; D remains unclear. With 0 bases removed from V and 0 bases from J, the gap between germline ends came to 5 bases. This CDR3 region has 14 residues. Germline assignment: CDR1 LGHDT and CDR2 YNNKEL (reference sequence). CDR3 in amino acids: CASSQDRDQETQYF. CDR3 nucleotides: TGTGCCAGCAGCCAAGATCGGGACCAAGAGACCCAGTACTTC.

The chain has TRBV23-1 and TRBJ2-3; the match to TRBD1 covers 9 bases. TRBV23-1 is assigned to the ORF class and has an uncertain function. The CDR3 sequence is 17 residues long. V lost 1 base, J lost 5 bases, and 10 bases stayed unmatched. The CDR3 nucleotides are TGCGCCAGCAGTCAATGGTCACCGGGACAGGGAGGAGATACGCAGTATTTT. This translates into CASSQWSPGQGGDTQYF.

In DNA form, the CDR3 reads TGTGCCAGCTCCTCCACATTCCCAGGCAACCCCCAAGAGACCCAGTACTTC. Encoded protein: CASSSTFPGNPQETQYF. The chain combines TRBV18 with TRBJ2-5; D call uncertain. Germline V CDR1 and CDR2: KGHSH, LQKENI. V lost 6 bases, J lost 1 base, and 21 bases lay in between. The CDR3 has 17 residues.

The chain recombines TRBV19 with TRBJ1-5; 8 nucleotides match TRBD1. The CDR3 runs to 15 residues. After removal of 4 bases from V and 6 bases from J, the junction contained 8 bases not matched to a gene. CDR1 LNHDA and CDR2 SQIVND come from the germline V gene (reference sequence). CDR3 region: CASSTGQGIGQPQHF. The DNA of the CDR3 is TGTGCCAGTAGTACAGGACAGGGTATCGGTCAGCCCCAGCATTTT.

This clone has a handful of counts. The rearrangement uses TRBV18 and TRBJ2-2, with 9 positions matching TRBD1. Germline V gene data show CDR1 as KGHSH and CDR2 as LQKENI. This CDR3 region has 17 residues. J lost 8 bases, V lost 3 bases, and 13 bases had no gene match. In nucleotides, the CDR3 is TGTGCCAGCTCACCGAGCCAGTCCCGGGACAGGGCTGGGGAGCTGTTTTTT. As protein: CASSPSQSRDRAGELFF.

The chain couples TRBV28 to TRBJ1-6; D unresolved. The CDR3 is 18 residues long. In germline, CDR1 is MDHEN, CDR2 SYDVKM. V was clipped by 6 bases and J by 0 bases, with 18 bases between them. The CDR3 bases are TGTGCCAGCAGGGCGTCGGGCGGGAGGCACTCCTATAATTCACCCCTCCACTTT. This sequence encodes CASRASGGRHSYNSPLHF.

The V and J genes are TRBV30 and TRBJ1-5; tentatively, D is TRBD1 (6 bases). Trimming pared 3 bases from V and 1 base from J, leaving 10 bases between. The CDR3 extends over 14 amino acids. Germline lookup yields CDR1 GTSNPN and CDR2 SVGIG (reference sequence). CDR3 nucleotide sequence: TGTGCCTGGAGCGCAGGGGTAAGCAATCAGCCCCAGCATTTT. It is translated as CAWSAGVSNQPQHF.

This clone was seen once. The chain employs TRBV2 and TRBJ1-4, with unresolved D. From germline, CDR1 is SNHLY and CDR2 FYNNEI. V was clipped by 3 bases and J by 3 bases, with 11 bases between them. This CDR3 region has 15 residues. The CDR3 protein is CASSDVRVANEKLFF. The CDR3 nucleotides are TGTGCCAGCAGTGACGTACGGGTTGCTAATGAAAAACTGTTTTTT.

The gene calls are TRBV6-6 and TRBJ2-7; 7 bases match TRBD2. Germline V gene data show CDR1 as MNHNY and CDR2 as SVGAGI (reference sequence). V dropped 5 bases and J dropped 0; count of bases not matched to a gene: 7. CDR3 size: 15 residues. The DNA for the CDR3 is TGTGCCAGCAGTCGATCTAGCGGTTCCTCCTACGAGCAGTACTTC. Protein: CASSRSSGSSYEQYF.

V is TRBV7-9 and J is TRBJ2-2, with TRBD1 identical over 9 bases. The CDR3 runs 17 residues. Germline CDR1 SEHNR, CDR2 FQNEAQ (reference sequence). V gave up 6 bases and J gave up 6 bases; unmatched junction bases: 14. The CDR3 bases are TGTGCCAGCAGAACAAGCGAACAGGGGGCGAGGGCCGGGGAGCTGTTTTTT. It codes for CASRTSEQGARAGELFF.

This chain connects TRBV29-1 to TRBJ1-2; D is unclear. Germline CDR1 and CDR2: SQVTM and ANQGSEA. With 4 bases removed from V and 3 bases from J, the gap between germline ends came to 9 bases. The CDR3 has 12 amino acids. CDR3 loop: CSVVAVDYGYTF. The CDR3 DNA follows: TGCAGCGTTGTAGCTGTAGACTATGGCTACACCTTC. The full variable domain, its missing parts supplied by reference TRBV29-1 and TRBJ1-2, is SAVISQKPSRDICQRGTSLTIQCQVDSQVTMMFWYRQQPGQSLTLIATANQGSEATYESGFVIDKFPISRPNLTFSTLTVSNMSPEDSSIYLCSVVAVDYGYTFGSGTRLTVV.

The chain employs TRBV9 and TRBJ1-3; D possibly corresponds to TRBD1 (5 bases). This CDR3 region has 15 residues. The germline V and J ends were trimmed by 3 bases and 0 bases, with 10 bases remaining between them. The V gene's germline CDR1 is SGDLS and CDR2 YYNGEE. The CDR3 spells CASSGGGTSGNTIYF. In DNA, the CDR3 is TGTGCCAGCAGCGGCGGGGGTACCTCTGGAAACACCATATATTTT.

CDR3 DNA: TGTGCCTGGAGTCCTAGGGTTCCCAGGGGTCAGCCCCAGCATTTT. Residues: CAWSPRVPRGQPQHF. This sequence joins TRBV30 and TRBJ1-5; possible D gene TRBD1, 6 bases. Germline V gives CDR1 GTSNPN, CDR2 SVGIG (reference sequence). This CDR3 comprises 15 residues. Trimming stripped 2 bases from V and 6 bases from J, with 17 bases between.

The CDR3 loop is CASSYSRIAGYNEQFF. DNA for the CDR3: TGTGCCAGCAGTTACTCCCGGATAGCGGGCTACAATGAGCAGTTCTTC. The chain joins TRBV6-2 or TRBV6-3 to TRBJ2-1; 7 bases agree with TRBD2. CDR3 length equals 16 residues. The ends lost 0 bases at V and 3 bases at J; junction bases unmatched: 5. Germline V lookup: CDR1 MNHEY, CDR2 SVGEGT.

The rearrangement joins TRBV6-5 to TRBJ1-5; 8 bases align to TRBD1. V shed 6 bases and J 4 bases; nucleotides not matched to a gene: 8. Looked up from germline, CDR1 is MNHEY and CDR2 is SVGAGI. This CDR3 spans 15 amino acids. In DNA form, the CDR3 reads TGTGCCAGCAGGCAAGACAGGGGAGTAAATCAGCCCCAGCATTTT. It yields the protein CASRQDRGVNQPQHF.

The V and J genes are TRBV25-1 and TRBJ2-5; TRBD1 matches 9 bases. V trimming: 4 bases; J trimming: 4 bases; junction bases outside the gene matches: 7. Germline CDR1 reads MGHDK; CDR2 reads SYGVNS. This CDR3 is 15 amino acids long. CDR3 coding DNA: TGTGCCAGCAGTGCACCGGGGACAGGGACAGAGACCCAGTACTTC. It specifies CASSAPGTGTETQYF. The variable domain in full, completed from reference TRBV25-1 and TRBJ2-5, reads EADIYQTPRYLVIGTGKKITLECSQTMGHDKMYWYQQDPGMELHLIHYSYGVNSTEKGDLSSESTVSRIRTEHFPLTLESARPSHTSQYLCASSAPGTGTETQYFGPGTRLLVL.

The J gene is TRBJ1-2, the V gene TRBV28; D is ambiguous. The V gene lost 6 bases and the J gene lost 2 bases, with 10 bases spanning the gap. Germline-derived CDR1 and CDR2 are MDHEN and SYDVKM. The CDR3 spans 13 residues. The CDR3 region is CASRPSANYGYTF. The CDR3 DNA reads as TGTGCCAGCAGGCCAAGCGCGAACTATGGCTACACCTTC.

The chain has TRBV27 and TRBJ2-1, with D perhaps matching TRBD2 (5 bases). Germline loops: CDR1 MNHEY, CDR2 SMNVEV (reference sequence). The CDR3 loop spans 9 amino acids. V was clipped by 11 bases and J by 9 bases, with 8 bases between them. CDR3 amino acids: CADRGEQFF. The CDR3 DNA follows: TGTGCCGACCGGGGTGAGCAGTTCTTC.

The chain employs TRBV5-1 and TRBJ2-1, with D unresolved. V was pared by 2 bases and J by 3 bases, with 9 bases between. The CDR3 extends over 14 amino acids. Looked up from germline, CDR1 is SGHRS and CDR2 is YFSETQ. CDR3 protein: CASSLTRIYNEQFF. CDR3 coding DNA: TGCGCCAGCAGCTTAACGCGGATCTACAATGAGCAGTTCTTC.